Below, 9 T cell receptor beta chains from the same sample are listed, as sequenced in a study of cytomegalovirus exposure and HLA in healthy donors (TCRdb year 2017). Receptors were amplified or captured by the immunoSEQ multiplex PCR assay. A mixture of 60 forward primers for TCR Vbeta segments and 13 reverse primers for TCR Jbeta segments was used in the multiplex PCR. TCRdb's version of the immuneACCESS table is confined to in-frame rearrangements and falls short of the full clone set. An unresolved V gene accounts for under half of the shortfall where checked; the remainder is of unknown origin. A total of approximately 130,000 clones appear in this sample, approximately 80% of them only once. The top ten clones comprise about 0.63% of the sample. The sample consisted of PBMCs. These receptors all come from a man between 18 and 35 years old in good health and CMV-seronegative.

The J gene is TRBJ2-7, the V gene TRBV6-5, with D possibly matching TRBD2 (7 bases). Trimming cost V 6 bases and J 4 bases, with 19 bases left between them. This CDR3 region has 15 residues. Germline assignment: CDR1 MNHEY and CDR2 SVGAGI. The CDR3 reads CASSTRRGDKYEQYF. CDR3 nucleotide sequence: TGTGCCAGCAGCACAAGACGGGGGGACAAATACGAGCAGTACTTC.

The CDR3 spells CASSAAATGRSWVEQPQHF. The CDR3 DNA follows: TGTGCCAGCAGCGCTGCGGCTACAGGGCGCTCCTGGGTGGAGCAGCCCCAGCATTTT. The rearrangement joins TRBV9 to TRBJ1-5, with D maybe TRBD1 (6 bases). V was shortened by 3 bases and J by 7 bases, with 29 bases between the two germline ends. The germline CDR1 and CDR2 sequences are SGDLS and YYNGEE. CDR3 size: 19 residues.

The V and J genes are TRBV30 and TRBJ1-1; D possibly corresponds to TRBD1 (5 bases). The germline V and J ends were trimmed by 3 bases and 6 bases, with 20 bases remaining between them. Germline V CDR1 and CDR2: GTSNPN, SVGIG (reference sequence). CDR3 length equals 15 residues. CDR3 sequence reads: CAWSQGWGGAPEAFF. Written as DNA, the CDR3 is TGTGCCTGGAGCCAAGGTTGGGGGGGTGCACCTGAAGCTTTCTTT. Using reference TRBV30 and TRBJ1-1 for the parts outside the CDR3, the full variable domain is SQTIHQWPATLVQPVGSPLSLECTVEGTSNPNLYWYRQAAGRGLQLLFYSVGIGQISSEVPQNLSASRPQDRQFILSSKKLLLSDSGFYLCAWSQGWGGAPEAFFGQGTRLTVV.

This chain uses TRBV28 with TRBJ1-2; the D is unclear. The CDR3 length is 16 residues. Germline CDR1 MDHEN, CDR2 SYDVKM. V gave up 5 bases and J gave up 0 bases, with 16 bases separating them. The DNA of the CDR3 is TGTGCCAGCAGTCGTAAATTTAGAGGAGCTAACTATGGCTACACCTTC. It specifies CASSRKFRGANYGYTF.

This clone is categorized as medium-sized (0.01 to 0.1%). The J gene is TRBJ1-1, the V gene TRBV5-8; TRBD1 is a possible D gene (5 bases). Germline values: CDR1 SGHTS, CDR2 YDEGEE. The CDR3 extends over 15 amino acids. V was pared by 4 bases and J by 0 bases, with 13 bases between. The DNA of the CDR3 is TGTGCCAGCAGCCGACAGCGATCAGTGAACACTGAAGCTTTCTTT. As protein: CASSRQRSVNTEAFF.

The chain links TRBV9 to TRBJ1-1; D gene ambiguous. Deletions cut 3 bases from V and 11 bases from J, with 14 bases between. This CDR3 spans 12 amino acids. Germline V lookup: CDR1 SGDLS, CDR2 YYNGEE. CDR3 loop: CASSGYELKAFF. In DNA form, the CDR3 reads TGTGCCAGCAGCGGCTATGAGCTTAAGGCTTTCTTT.

DNA of the CDR3: TGTGCCAGCAGTGCCATGGGGGGATCCCAAGAGACCCAGTACTTC. Amino acid sequence: CASSAMGGSQETQYF. This chain links TRBV6-1 with TRBJ2-5, with a possible D match to TRBD2 (6 bases). The CDR3 loop spans 15 amino acids. Trimming took 4 bases from V and 1 from J, leaving 13 bases between them. Germline CDR1 MNHNS, CDR2 SASEGT.

This chain joins TRBV29-1 and TRBJ2-5; 9 bases agree with TRBD2. In germline, CDR1 is SQVTM, CDR2 ANQGSEA. V was pared by 4 bases and J by 2 bases, with 5 bases of the junction left unmatched. The CDR3 runs 14 residues. CDR3 bases: TGCAGCGTTGGTCTCCTAGCGGGGCAAGAGACCCAGTACTTC. This encodes CSVGLLAGQETQYF.

The chain joins TRBV27 to TRBJ2-1, with D tentatively TRBD1 (5 bases). Looked up from germline, CDR1 is MNHEY and CDR2 is SMNVEV (reference sequence). Trimming cost V 6 bases and J 4 bases, with 25 bases left between them. The CDR3 has 18 amino acids. The CDR3 reads CASRDWHTARGRYNEQFF. As DNA, the CDR3 is TGTGCCAGCAGAGACTGGCATACAGCAAGGGGTCGGTACAATGAGCAGTTCTTC.